The 31 T cell receptor beta chains below all came from one sample that was sequenced in a study of human T cells and chemical hapten exposure. One entry per CDR3 protein results from TCRdb running MiXCR on the RACE reads. The data contain about 110,000 distinct CDR3 sequences, around 12% of them singletons. Time point denoted: pre-sensitization, week 0. Documented treatment: therapeutic diphenylcyclopropenone sensitization with weekly scalp DPC. Source: whole blood, taken in connection with sensitization to the hapten diphenylcyclopropenone (DPC). Receptors were obtained from a woman in her 50s with alopecia areata. Some clones in this sample may be carry-over from other donors' samples.

V is TRBV21-1 and J is TRBJ2-2; the table's D call TRBD1 went unverified against the DNA. TRBV21-1 is a recognized pseudogene. The length of the CDR3 is 13 residues. The CDR3 loop reads CALPGLQHPELFF. The DNA for the CDR3 is TGTGCCCTCCCAGGGCTACAACACCCGGAGCTGTTTTTT.

The chain joins TRBV14 to TRBJ2-1; tentatively, D is TRBD2 (6 bases). V was shortened by 3 bases and J by 14 bases, with 26 bases between the two germline ends. Per the germline V gene, CDR1 is SGHDN and CDR2 is FVKESK. CDR3 length: 16 residues. CDR3 in DNA: TGTGCCAGCAGCCATTCCCCCTTGAGGAGGACCTCGGGGGAGTTCTTC. Its translation: CASSHSPLRRTSGEFF.

The chain has TRBV5-1 and TRBJ2-1, with 7 bases fitting TRBD2. The V segment lost 3 bases and the J segment 0 bases; nucleotides outside the gene matches: 6. The CDR3 contains 16 residues. Germline V gives CDR1 SGHRS, CDR2 YFSETQ. This chain's CDR3 is CASSSGGVSSYNEQFF. The CDR3 bases are TGCGCCAGCAGCTCGGGAGGCGTGAGCTCCTACAATGAGCAGTTCTTC.

This clonotype was seen a handful of times. The chain has TRBV20-1 and TRBJ2-4; tentatively, D is TRBD1 (5 bases). Per the germline V gene, CDR1 is DFQATT and CDR2 is SNEGSKA (reference sequence). The V end was cut by 8 bases, the J end by 1 base, with 12 bases between. The CDR3 spans 13 residues. CDR3 region: CSTEGVAKNIQYF. CDR3 bases: TGCAGTACAGAAGGGGTGGCCAAAAACATTCAGTACTTC.

The gene calls are TRBV4-1 and TRBJ1-6, with D perhaps TRBD1 (5 bases). The CDR3 has 17 residues. The germline gives CDR1 MGHRA, CDR2 YSYEKL. Between the trimmed V and J ends, which lost 0 bases and 7 bases, there was a span of 16 bases. In DNA form, the CDR3 reads TGCGCCAGCAGCCAAGATCGCCAGACAGAATTGAATTCACCCCTCCACTTT. It encodes CASSQDRQTELNSPLHF.

This clonotype was seen a handful of times. V and J are TRBV20-1 and TRBJ1-1; no firm D call. V was pared by 8 bases and J by 0 bases, with 13 bases between. The CDR3 runs to 13 residues. Germline values: CDR1 DFQATT, CDR2 SNEGSKA (reference sequence). The CDR3 DNA reads as TGCAGTCCCCGTGAGGGTCTGAACACTGAAGCTTTCTTT. It yields the protein CSPREGLNTEAFF.

This clonotype was counted many times. The CDR3: CASSLQGFQPQHF. The CDR3 DNA follows: TGTGCCAGCAGTTTACAGGGATTTCAGCCCCAGCATTTT. The chain combines TRBV12-3 or TRBV12-4 with TRBJ1-5, with a tentative D call TRBD1 (5 bases). Trimming cost V 2 bases and J 6 bases, with 8 bases left between them. CDR3 length: 13 residues.

V and J are TRBV15 and TRBJ2-1, with 8 nucleotides matching TRBD1. The length of the CDR3 is 18 residues. The ends lost 2 bases at V and 9 bases at J; junction bases unmatched: 18. Germline V gene data show CDR1 as LNHNV and CDR2 as YYDKDF (reference sequence). CDR3 region: CATSRPDRGAAPRGEQFF. Here the CDR3 DNA reads TGTGCCACCAGCAGACCCGACAGGGGCGCTGCACCAAGGGGTGAGCAGTTCTTC.

There are a few counts of this clonotype. One end of the junction varies from germline; a read error may be responsible. The gene calls are TRBV7-2 and TRBJ1-2; D gene uncertain. The germline V gene has CDR1 SGHTA and CDR2 FQGNSA. The length of the CDR3 is 12 residues. The CDR3 here is CASSLALYGYTF. The CDR3 bases are TGTGCCAGCAGCCTAGCCCTCTATGGCTACACCTTC.

The sample holds a few counts of this clonotype. This chain joins TRBV6-1 and TRBJ1-5; TRBD1 aligns across 7 bases. There are 16 residues in the CDR3. Per germline, CDR1 MNHNS and CDR2 SASEGT. The junction had 10 bases not matched to a gene; V was cut back by 2 bases and J by 6 bases. CDR3 loop: CASSEQDRVGSQPQHF. The CDR3 DNA sequence: TGTGCCAGCAGTGAACAAGACAGGGTAGGCAGTCAGCCCCAGCATTTT.

The chain employs TRBV6-2 or TRBV6-3 and TRBJ2-4; D possibly corresponds to TRBD1 (6 bases). The CDR3 is made up of 18 amino acids. Trimming shortened V by 2 bases and J by 0 bases, and 17 bases separated the two germline ends. CDR1 MNHEY and CDR2 SVGEGT come from the germline V gene. The CDR3 DNA is TGTGCCAGCAGTTACCGGACAGCTACGGGGTTAGCCAAAAACATTCAGTACTTC. Its protein is CASSYRTATGLAKNIQYF.

This clonotype was seen a single time. The V call is TRBV7-2, the J call TRBJ2-3; unclear D gene. The CDR3 loop spans 14 amino acids. From germline, CDR1 is SGHTA and CDR2 FQGNSA. V was cut by 5 bases and J by 1 base, with 10 bases left in between. CDR3 sequence (DNA): TGTGCCAGCAGCCCGCGTAGGGGCACAGATACGCAGTATTTT. Its translation: CASSPRRGTDTQYF.

This clonotype has ten or more counts. The gene calls are TRBV7-2 and TRBJ2-3; D may be TRBD2 (6 bases). Germline loops: CDR1 SGHTA, CDR2 FQGNSA. V was clipped by 2 bases and J by 6 bases, with 18 bases between them. The CDR3 runs 16 residues. Here the CDR3 reads CASSLMRGPSADTQYF. As DNA, the CDR3 is TGTGCCAGCAGCTTAATGCGGGGACCCAGCGCGGATACGCAGTATTTT. Together with reference TRBV7-2 and TRBJ2-3, the CDR3 gives the full variable domain: GAGVSQSPSNKVTEKGKDVELRCDPISGHTALYWYRQSLGQGLEFLIYFQGNSAPDKSGLPSDRFSAERTGGSVSTLTIQRTQQEDSAVYLCASSLMRGPSADTQYFGPGTRLTVL.

This clonotype came up many times. V usage is TRBV7-6 and J usage is TRBJ2-1, with D unresolved. CDR1 is SGHVS and CDR2 is FNYEAQ in the germline V gene. The V end lost 2 bases, the J end lost 6 bases, and 26 bases lay between the germline ends. The CDR3 extends over 19 amino acids. This CDR3 reads CASSLLFRDFMTPGNEQFF. The CDR3 DNA sequence: TGTGCCAGCAGCTTACTTTTCCGAGACTTCATGACTCCAGGCAATGAGCAGTTCTTC.

This clonotype has at least ten counts. This chain uses TRBV12-3 or TRBV12-4 with TRBJ1-5; 9 bases fit TRBD1. V shed 6 bases and J 4 bases; nucleotides not matched to a gene: 7. CDR3 length: 15 residues. CDR3 loop: CASSPGTGINQPQHF. The DNA of the CDR3 is TGTGCCAGCAGCCCCGGGACAGGGATTAATCAGCCCCAGCATTTT.

The chain recombines TRBV2 with TRBJ1-3; D is ambiguous. Trimming took 6 bases from V and 0 from J, leaving 9 bases between them. Germline CDR1 reads SNHLY; CDR2 reads FYNNEI. The CDR3 spans 14 residues. In DNA, the CDR3 is TGTGCCAGCAGACAGTGGAGCTCTGGAAACACCATATATTTT. This codes for CASRQWSSGNTIYF.

The table lists this clonotype with a count of one. An end of the junction does not agree with germline; a read error may underlie this. The genes are TRBV3-1 and TRBJ2-5; D gene ambiguous. Per germline, CDR1 LGHDT and CDR2 YNNKEL (reference sequence). The CDR3 length is 14 residues. CDR3 in amino acids: CTSSQGLVGATQYF. CDR3 bases: TGTACCAGCAGCCAAGGGCTAGTTGGTGCGACCCAGTACTTC.

CDR3 nucleotide sequence: TGTGCCATCAACTCCCTATTGGCCCAGGCTGAGCAGTTCTTC. Its translation: CAINSLLAQAEQFF. The chain has TRBV10-3 and TRBJ2-1; D not resolved. Germline CDR1 and CDR2: ENHRY and SYGVKD. Trimming took 7 bases from V and 9 from J, leaving 19 bases between them. The CDR3 covers 14 residues.

This clonotype was counted only a few times. The CDR3 DNA reads TGTGCCACCAGTGCTAGCGGGAGATTCCACAATGAGCAGTTCTTC. It specifies CATSASGRFHNEQFF. V gene TRBV24-1 combines with J gene TRBJ2-1; 10 bases map to TRBD2. V lost 5 bases, J lost 5 bases, and 5 bases stayed unmatched. CDR1 is KGHDR and CDR2 is SFDVKD in the germline V gene. The CDR3 is 15 residues long.

This clonotype was counted a few times. The chain couples TRBV5-1 to TRBJ2-7; no firm D call. The CDR3 totals 15 residues. Trimming took 0 bases from V and 6 from J, leaving 16 bases between them. The germline CDR1 and CDR2 sequences are SGHRS and YFSETQ. The CDR3 sequence: CASSLDGPQVGEQYF. The CDR3 region has the DNA TGCGCCAGCAGCTTGGACGGGCCCCAAGTTGGCGAGCAGTACTTC. Supplemented by reference TRBV5-1 and TRBJ2-7, the full variable domain reads KAGVTQTPRYLIKTRGQQVTLSCSPISGHRSVSWYQQTPGQGLQFLFEYFSETQRNKGNFPGRFSGRQFSNSRSEMNVSTLELGDSALYLCASSLDGPQVGEQYFGPGTRLTVT.

This clonotype has a count of ten or more. This chain connects TRBV5-1 to TRBJ2-7, with D perhaps TRBD1 (5 bases). This CDR3 comprises 14 residues. Germline values: CDR1 SGHRS, CDR2 YFSETQ. Trimming cost V 3 bases and J 0 bases, with 10 bases left between them. The CDR3 bases are TGCGCCAGCAGCTCAACGACAGTCTCCTACGAGCAGTACTTC. It translates to CASSSTTVSYEQYF.

This clonotype showed up just a few times. The gene calls are TRBV7-9 and TRBJ1-6; D remains ambiguous. This CDR3 is built from 14 residues. Germline loops: CDR1 SEHNR, CDR2 FQNEAQ (reference sequence). Trimming took off 5 bases at V and 3 bases at J, with 8 bases between the two ends. The CDR3 sequence: CASSPPFYNSPLHF. As DNA, the CDR3 is TGTGCCAGCAGCCCCCCCTTCTATAATTCACCCCTCCACTTT.

This clonotype was counted only a few times. The CDR3 region is CASSLWGHRQEKGQPQHF. The CDR3 nucleotides are TGTGCCAGCAGTTTATGGGGACACCGACAGGAAAAGGGTCAGCCCCAGCATTTT. This sequence joins TRBV28 and TRBJ1-5; D is possibly TRBD1 (6 bases). Trimming left V 0 bases short and J 6 bases short, with 21 bases between. The CDR3 sequence is 18 residues long. Germline CDR1 reads MDHEN; CDR2 reads SYDVKM.

The chain couples TRBV29-1 to TRBJ1-1; no firm D call. Germline V gene sequence: CDR1 SQVTM, CDR2 ANQGSEA. This CDR3 has 13 residues. V gave up 3 bases and J gave up 0 bases, with 8 bases separating them. In DNA, the CDR3 is TGCAGCGTTGATAGGAGCATGAACACTGAAGCTTTCTTT. It yields the protein CSVDRSMNTEAFF.

This clonotype was detected a few times. The V call is TRBV2, the J call TRBJ1-1, with D possibly matching TRBD1 (6 bases). V was cut by 6 bases and J by 4 bases, with 15 bases left in between. Germline V gene sequence: CDR1 SNHLY, CDR2 FYNNEI. The CDR3 is 14 residues long. The CDR3 DNA follows: TGTGCCAGCAGGGACCAGGGGTCGCCCACTGAAGCTTTCTTT. Residues: CASRDQGSPTEAFF. The complete variable domain, with remaining parts taken from reference TRBV2 and TRBJ1-1, reads EPEVTQTPSHQVTQMGQEVILRCVPISNHLYFYWYRQILGQKVEFLVSFYNNEISEKSEIFDDQFSVERPDGSNFTLKIRSTKLEDSAMYFCASRDQGSPTEAFFGQGTRLTVV.

This clonotype was observed a handful of times. This chain links TRBV9 with TRBJ2-2, with 7 bases aligning to TRBD2. The CDR3 sequence is 15 residues long. V shed 4 bases and J 5 bases; nucleotides not matched to a gene: 8. Germline values: CDR1 SGDLS, CDR2 YYNGEE. The CDR3 protein is CASSLQTSRTGELFF. DNA of the CDR3: TGTGCCAGCAGCCTTCAGACTAGCCGAACCGGGGAGCTGTTTTTT.

The J gene is TRBJ2-5, the V gene TRBV5-1; 7 bases fit TRBD2. This CDR3 has 15 amino acids. J gave up 5 bases and V 2 bases, and 9 bases lay outside the gene matches. Per the germline V gene, CDR1 is SGHRS and CDR2 is YFSETQ. CDR3 nucleotide sequence: TGCGCCAGCAGCTTCCGGGACCGGGAGGAGGAGACCCAGTACTTC. This translates into CASSFRDREEETQYF.

This clonotype showed up just a few times. The rearrangement uses TRBV20-1 and TRBJ2-7; 7 bases line up with TRBD1. Trimming took 4 bases from V and 4 from J; bases not matched to a gene: 10. CDR3 length: 14 residues. CDR1 and CDR2 (germline): DFQATT, SNEGSKA (reference sequence). CDR3 residues: CSATGGTALYEQYF. CDR3 sequence (DNA): TGCAGTGCTACGGGTGGGACAGCGCTTTACGAGCAGTACTTC.

This clonotype turned up a few times. For the CDR3, the DNA is TGTGCCAGCAGCTCCGGGACCGCGCTCCATACGCAGTATTTT. This sequence encodes CASSSGTALHTQYF. The chain is built from TRBV7-2 and TRBJ2-3, with D tentatively TRBD1 or TRBD2 (5 bases each). V was cut by 4 bases and J by 7 bases, with 15 bases left in between. Germline CDR1 and CDR2: SGHTA and FQGNSA. The CDR3 covers 14 residues.

This clonotype appeared a few times. The rearrangement joins TRBV28 to TRBJ1-6; 7 positions match TRBD1. Trimming at V came to 5 bases and at J to 7 bases, leaving 8 bases not matched to a gene. In germline, CDR1 is MDHEN, CDR2 SYDVKM. This CDR3 spans 15 amino acids. CDR3 protein: CASSEGQFNNSPLHF. CDR3 coding DNA: TGTGCCAGCAGTGAGGGACAGTTCAACAATTCACCCCTCCACTTT.

This clonotype has more than one count but fewer than ten. The V and J genes are TRBV7-9 and TRBJ2-1; D is unclear. From germline, CDR1 is SEHNR and CDR2 FQNEAQ (reference sequence). The CDR3 has 13 amino acids. The V and J ends lost 0 bases and 7 bases respectively, with 7 bases between them. The CDR3 DNA follows: TGTGCCAGCAGCTTAGCCCCCACGAATGAGCAGTTCTTC. Encoded protein: CASSLAPTNEQFF.